This T cell receptor beta chain was sequenced for a study of cytomegalovirus exposure and HLA in healthy donors. Study results and caveats: The study recorded more than 150 TCR beta chains that were cytomegalovirus-associated.

The V and J ends lost 4 bases and 2 bases, in that order; junction bases with no gene match: 4. Germline V gives CDR1 GTSNPN, CDR2 SVGIG (reference sequence). The CDR3 spans 13 residues. The protocol was immunoSEQ multiplex PCR, while the TCRdb copy is restricted to in-frame clones and leaves out a portion. The table records fewer than 200,000 clones, less than 90% of them present only once. This clone was detected only a few times. What it binds is unknown. The chain is built from TRBV30 and TRBJ1-1, with TRBD1 matching 7 bases. This TCR derives from a young woman in good health and CMV-seronegative. Sequences were obtained from PBMCs. The CDR3 loop is CAWNHRGNTEAFF. The CDR3 coding sequence is TGTGCCTGGAACCACAGGGGTAACACTGAAGCTTTCTTT.